A single sample is the source of the 25 T cell receptor beta chains below, sequenced in a study (dated by TCRdb to the mid-2010s). The protocol used for the library was RT-PCR. The sequencer was an Illumina MiSeq. The public reads were quality trimmed at Q25 with fastp and then assembled into clones with MiXCR by TCRdb, keeping productive beta chains. Every distinct CDR3 protein forms one entry, paired with its most common genes and DNA. Within this sample are approximately 720,000 distinct CDR3 sequences, with 11% to 15% of them counted one time only. The ten largest account for about 3.6% of the sample. Sequencing used memory CD4+ T cells from blood. These receptors were taken from a female donor in good health, serving as a healthy control.

This clonotype was observed a handful of times. The chain joins TRBV27 to TRBJ2-7, with TRBD2 identical over 7 bases. From germline, CDR1 is MNHEY and CDR2 SMNVEV (reference sequence). Trimming at V came to 6 bases and at J to 7 bases, leaving 15 bases not matched to a gene. This CDR3 spans 15 amino acids. CDR3 region: CASRRLPSGSPEQYF. Here the CDR3 DNA reads TGTGCCAGCAGGCGACTACCTAGCGGTAGCCCAGAGCAGTACTTC.

This clonotype was recorded at least ten times. This chain uses TRBV20-1 with TRBJ2-1; 12 nucleotides match TRBD2. Germline V gene data show CDR1 as DFQATT and CDR2 as SNEGSKA (reference sequence). The CDR3 totals 16 residues. V lost 1 base to trimming and J lost 7 bases; unmatched junction nucleotides: 8. The CDR3 region is CSARARLAGVVNEQFF. In DNA, the CDR3 is TGCAGTGCTAGAGCCCGACTAGCGGGAGTGGTAAATGAGCAGTTCTTC.

The chain links TRBV7-9 to TRBJ1-5; D remains ambiguous. CDR3 size: 14 residues. The germline V gene encodes CDR1 SEHNR and CDR2 FQNEAQ (reference sequence). Trimming stripped 1 base from V and 3 bases from J, with 7 bases between. The DNA for the CDR3 is TGTGCCAGCAGCTTAGGCGGATTCAATCAGCCCCAGCATTTT. Its translation is CASSLGGFNQPQHF.

This clonotype has a count of ten or more. This chain links TRBV20-1 with TRBJ2-7; 9 bases fit TRBD2. Looked up from germline, CDR1 is DFQATT and CDR2 is SNEGSKA (reference sequence). Unmatched junction bases numbered 21, after V lost 5 bases and J lost 4 bases. The CDR3 is 18 amino acids. CDR3 DNA sequence: TGCAGTGCTCACACGTCGGCTAGCGGGGCTACATTACGGTACGAGCAGTACTTC. Its translation: CSAHTSASGATLRYEQYF.

This clonotype has a handful of counts. The chain combines TRBV28 with TRBJ1-2; possible D gene TRBD1, 6 bases. The V gene's germline CDR1 is MDHEN and CDR2 SYDVKM. V gave up 4 bases and J gave up 8 bases, with 14 bases separating them. The CDR3 is made up of 13 amino acids. As DNA, the CDR3 is TGTGCCAGCAGTTCTTCAGCCGGGACAGGCTACACCTTC. This encodes CASSSSAGTGYTF.

In its sample, this clonotype was seen many times. The V gene is TRBV29-1, the J gene TRBJ1-2; 7 positions match TRBD1. This CDR3 spans 12 amino acids. After removal of 5 bases from V and 2 bases from J, the junction contained 2 bases not matched to a gene. CDR1 and CDR2 from the germline V gene are SQVTM and ANQGSEA. CDR3 protein: CSVSGGNYGYTF. The DNA for the CDR3 is TGCAGCGTTTCAGGGGGGAACTATGGCTACACCTTC.

This clonotype was found many times. V usage is TRBV7-8 and J usage is TRBJ1-1; 10 nucleotides agree with TRBD1. Germline-derived CDR1 and CDR2 are SGHVS and FQNEAQ. The junction had 11 bases not matched to a gene; V was cut back by 5 bases and J by 11 bases. CDR3 length: 14 residues. In DNA, the CDR3 is TGTGCCAGCAGCAGAGGGACAGGGGCCCTCCCGGCTTTCTTT. It yields the protein CASSRGTGALPAFF.

This chain joins TRBV12-3 or TRBV12-4 and TRBJ2-7; D is perhaps TRBD2 (6 bases). The germline V and J ends were trimmed by 4 bases and 5 bases, with 12 bases remaining between them. This CDR3 contains 13 residues. The chain's CDR3 is CASSYRGVDEQYF. Written as DNA, the CDR3 is TGTGCCAGCAGTTACCGCGGGGTCGACGAGCAGTACTTC.

Only a few counts were recorded for this clonotype. The V and J genes are TRBV11-2 and TRBJ2-7, with 8 bases lining up with TRBD2. J gave up 5 bases and V 2 bases, and 2 bases lay outside the gene matches. This CDR3 contains 13 residues. Germline CDR1 SGHAT, CDR2 FQNNGV. DNA of the CDR3: TGTGCCAGCAGCTTAATACTAGCGGACGAGCAGTACTTC. Translating it yields CASSLILADEQYF.

V gene TRBV7-9 combines with J gene TRBJ1-3; 7 nucleotides line up with TRBD1. Looked up from germline, CDR1 is SEHNR and CDR2 is FQNEAQ (reference sequence). V gave up 2 bases and J gave up 0 bases; unmatched junction bases: 7. This CDR3 has 17 amino acids. The CDR3 protein is CASSLWTGSLSGNTIYF. CDR3 nucleotides: TGTGCCAGCAGCTTATGGACAGGTTCTCTCTCTGGAAACACCATATATTTT.

The chain employs TRBV18 and TRBJ2-3; 13 bases map to TRBD2. The trim removed 3 bases at V and 2 bases at J, leaving 2 bases unmatched. This CDR3 has 16 amino acids. Germline V gene lookup returns CDR1 KGHSH and CDR2 LQKENI. The CDR3 nucleotides are TGTGCCAGCTCACCGACTAGCGGGGGGTTCACAGATACGCAGTATTTT. Its protein product is CASSPTSGGFTDTQYF.

This clonotype occurred a few times. The chain carries TRBV7-9 and TRBJ2-1; 8 bases line up with TRBD1. Germline V gene lookup returns CDR1 SEHNR and CDR2 FQNEAQ (reference sequence). The CDR3 sequence is 15 residues long. V was clipped by 5 bases and J by 4 bases; unmatched bases: 7. Written as DNA, the CDR3 is TGTGCCAGCAGCGCCCCAGGGGGCGCGTACAATGAGCAGTTCTTC. This encodes CASSAPGGAYNEQFF. The whole variable domain, remainder taken from reference TRBV7-9 and TRBJ2-1, is DTGVSQNPRHKITKRGQNVTFRCDPISEHNRLYWYRQTLGQGPEFLTYFQNEAQLEKSRLLSDRFSAERPKGSFSTLEIQRTEQGDSAMYLCASSAPGGAYNEQFFGPGTRLTVL.

The table lists this clonotype with many counts. This chain uses TRBV20-1 with TRBJ2-1; 7 bases are a match to TRBD1. V lost 5 bases, J lost 9 bases, and 10 bases stayed unmatched. This CDR3 is 13 amino acids long. Germline-derived CDR1 and CDR2 are DFQATT and SNEGSKA (reference sequence). The CDR3 coding sequence is TGCAGTGCTCGCAAAACAGGGGAAGGTGAGCAGTTCTTC. Its translation: CSARKTGEGEQFF.

This clonotype was observed a few times. The chain uses TRBV10-3 and TRBJ2-7, with 8 bases fitting TRBD1. The germline V gene encodes CDR1 ENHRY and CDR2 SYGVKD. V gave up 3 bases and J gave up 2 bases; unmatched junction bases: 15. The CDR3 loop spans 18 amino acids. This CDR3 is CAISDRLSGTGQPYEQYF. Here the CDR3 DNA reads TGTGCCATCAGTGATAGGCTATCCGGGACAGGACAGCCCTACGAGCAGTACTTC.

CDR3 loop: CASRLDRGWWTDTQYF. The CDR3 nucleotides are TGTGCCAGCAGACTCGACAGGGGTTGGTGGACAGATACGCAGTATTTT. This chain joins TRBV5-6 and TRBJ2-3, with 8 bases identical to TRBD1. Germline CDR1 and CDR2: SGHDT and YYEEEE. Trimming at V came to 5 bases and at J to 3 bases, leaving 11 bases not matched to a gene. The CDR3 spans 16 residues.

The chain uses TRBV10-3 and TRBJ2-5, with a possible D match to TRBD1 (5 bases). The CDR3 has 14 residues. The V gene's germline CDR1 is ENHRY and CDR2 SYGVKD. V was trimmed by 8 bases and J by 0 bases, leaving 13 bases between them. CDR3 residues: CAISQDTYQETQYF. CDR3 sequence (DNA): TGTGCCATCTCACAGGATACCTACCAAGAGACCCAGTACTTC.

This clonotype was detected ten times or more. The chain combines TRBV6-5 with TRBJ2-1; no firm D call. V lost 0 bases to trimming and J lost 6 bases, with 15 bases between them. Looked up from germline, CDR1 is MNHEY and CDR2 is SVGAGI. The CDR3 loop spans 16 amino acids. The CDR3 DNA reads as TGTGCCAGCAGTTACTCTCGTGTGCGGCTGGGCAATGAGCAGTTCTTC. Translated: CASSYSRVRLGNEQFF.

This clonotype was found a few times. The V and J genes are TRBV6-2 or TRBV6-3 and TRBJ2-5; D is uncertain. Trimming shortened V by 4 bases and J by 3 bases, and 9 bases separated the two germline ends. Germline loops: CDR1 MNHEY, CDR2 SVGEGT. This CDR3 has 13 amino acids. CDR3 in amino acids: CASSLLPEETQYF. The DNA of the CDR3 is TGTGCCAGCAGTTTACTACCCGAAGAGACCCAGTACTTC.

This rearrangement joins TRBV3-1 to TRBJ2-5; no clear D gene. Germline loops: CDR1 LGHDT, CDR2 YNNKEL (reference sequence). V lost 5 bases and J lost 4, with 11 bases in between. The CDR3 consists of 13 residues. This chain's CDR3 is CASSELPRETQYF. CDR3 in DNA: TGTGCCAGCAGCGAACTGCCCCGAGAGACCCAGTACTTC.

The chain combines TRBV12-5 with TRBJ2-3; D uncertain. In germline, CDR1 is LGHNT, CDR2 FRNRAP. The CDR3 length is 15 residues. Trimming left V 7 bases short and J 3 bases short, with 17 bases between. CDR3 loop: CASAAPFPRTDTQYF. The CDR3 coding sequence is TGTGCTAGTGCCGCCCCGTTCCCGAGGACAGATACGCAGTATTTT. The complete variable domain, with remaining parts taken from reference TRBV12-5 and TRBJ2-3, reads DARVTQTPRHKVTEMGQEVTMRCQPILGHNTVFWYRQTMMQGLELLAYFRNRAPLDDSGMPKDRFSAEMPDATLATLKIQPSEPRDSAVYFCASAAPFPRTDTQYFGPGTRLTVL.

This clonotype was seen only a few times. The rearrangement uses TRBV20-1 and TRBJ2-7; D gene ambiguous. Trimming took 1 base from V and 0 from J, leaving 10 bases between them. Germline assignment: CDR1 DFQATT and CDR2 SNEGSKA (reference sequence). The CDR3 length is 14 residues. The CDR3 sequence: CSARGRTNSYEQYF. DNA of the CDR3: TGCAGTGCTAGAGGGCGGACGAACTCCTACGAGCAGTACTTC.

Ten or more counts support this clonotype. The chain uses TRBV5-1 and TRBJ2-7; tentative D call: TRBD1 (5 bases). The CDR3 contains 12 residues. Looked up from germline, CDR1 is SGHRS and CDR2 is YFSETQ. V was trimmed by 0 bases and J by 6 bases, leaving 7 bases between them. The CDR3 region is CASSLEGVEQYF. The CDR3 DNA is TGCGCCAGCAGCTTGGAAGGGGTCGAGCAGTACTTC.

This clonotype was detected ten times or more. The gene calls are TRBV29-1 and TRBJ2-1, with 8 bases matching TRBD1. Germline lookup yields CDR1 SQVTM and CDR2 ANQGSEA. V was clipped by 4 bases and J by 2 bases; unmatched bases: 4. CDR3 length: 14 residues. This CDR3 is CSVGGQGTYNEQFF. Written as DNA, the CDR3 is TGCAGCGTTGGTGGACAGGGAACCTACAATGAGCAGTTCTTC.

This clonotype turned up a few times. The J gene is TRBJ2-3, the V gene TRBV10-2; 7 bases match TRBD1. There are 17 residues in the CDR3. The trim removed 4 bases at V and 0 bases at J, leaving 10 bases unmatched. CDR1 and CDR2 from the germline V gene are WSHSY and SAAADI. The CDR3, as DNA: TGCGCCAGCAGTGGAATTACAGGGGCTACTAGCACAGATACGCAGTATTTT. Translation: CASSGITGATSTDTQYF.

The V call is TRBV10-3, the J call TRBJ2-7; 9 bases align to TRBD1. Germline values: CDR1 ENHRY, CDR2 SYGVKD. This CDR3 has 14 residues. The J segment lost 4 bases and the V segment lost 6 bases, leaving 7 bases of the junction unmatched. CDR3 sequence reads: CAISSGTGMYEQYF. The DNA of the CDR3 is TGTGCCATCAGCTCCGGGACAGGGATGTACGAGCAGTACTTC.